The 9 T cell receptor beta chains listed next were all sequenced from one sample in a study of blood T cell repertoires in COVID-19. Repertoires were generated with immunoSEQ multiplex PCR, while TCRdb's copy carries only in-frame clones and drops some. The table includes approximately 130,000 clones, 85% detected once. The sample consisted of peripheral blood. The receptors were sampled from a human donor in a cohort sampled during active COVID-19.

The chain couples TRBV19 to TRBJ2-4; D may be TRBD2 (7 bases). Germline values: CDR1 LNHDA, CDR2 SQIVND (reference sequence). V was trimmed by 9 bases and J by 0 bases, leaving 15 bases between them. The CDR3 sequence is 15 residues long. CDR3 nucleotides: TGTGCCAGCGGAGGGGGGGGACTAGCCAAAAACATTCAGTACTTC. Its protein product is CASGGGGLAKNIQYF.

The chain links TRBV9 to TRBJ2-5; 10 bases fit TRBD2. V lost 2 bases, J lost 2 bases, and 18 bases stayed unmatched. Germline CDR1 and CDR2: SGDLS and YYNGEE. The CDR3 is 20 residues long. The CDR3 protein is CASSVSTPSGGVMIQETQYF. The CDR3 DNA follows: TGTGCCAGCAGCGTCTCAACTCCTAGCGGGGGAGTAATGATACAAGAGACCCAGTACTTC.

J is TRBJ2-7 and V is TRBV7-9; TRBD2 matches at 12 bases. Germline V gives CDR1 SEHNR, CDR2 FQNEAQ (reference sequence). After removal of 6 bases from V and 6 bases from J, the junction contained 9 bases not matched to a gene. The length of the CDR3 is 15 residues. CDR3 in DNA: TGTGCCAGCAGGGATCTAGCGGGGGGGCCGGTCGAGCAGTACTTC. The encoded protein is CASRDLAGGPVEQYF.

The chain recombines TRBV5-4 with TRBJ2-1; D call uncertain. The CDR3 is made up of 12 amino acids. The V gene's germline CDR1 is SGHNT and CDR2 YYREEE (reference sequence). V was shortened by 3 bases and J by 4 bases, with 5 bases between the two germline ends. CDR3 sequence (DNA): TGTGCCAGCAGCTATACTTACAATGAGCAGTTCTTC. This codes for CASSYTYNEQFF.

The chain employs TRBV5-8 and TRBJ1-2; D gene ambiguous. This CDR3 comprises 13 residues. CDR1 is SGHTS and CDR2 is YDEGEE in the germline V gene. Trimming took 1 base from V and 4 from J, leaving 8 bases between them. The CDR3 DNA reads TGTGCCAGCAGCTTGTTGTTCATCTATGGCTACACCTTC. Residues: CASSLLFIYGYTF.

This rearrangement joins TRBV18 to TRBJ1-2; D unclear. The germline V gene has CDR1 KGHSH and CDR2 LQKENI. V dropped 5 bases and J dropped 8 bases, with 9 bases sitting between them. The CDR3 is 11 residues long. CDR3 coding DNA: TGTGCCAGCTCAGACAATGGGGGCTACACCTTC. Translating gives CASSDNGGYTF.

The V call is TRBV6-1, the J call TRBJ1-5; 7 bases match TRBD1. There are 15 residues in the CDR3. The V gene's germline CDR1 is MNHNS and CDR2 SASEGT. The trim removed 2 bases at V and 1 base at J, leaving 2 bases unmatched. This chain's CDR3 is CASSERGGSNQPQHF. CDR3 coding DNA: TGTGCCAGCAGTGAAAGAGGGGGCAGCAATCAGCCCCAGCATTTT.

The rearrangement uses TRBV6-6 and TRBJ1-1; TRBD1 is a possible D gene (5 bases). There are 13 residues in the CDR3. V shed 2 bases and J shed 8 bases, with 12 bases lying between them. Germline CDR1 reads MNHNY; CDR2 reads SVGAGI (reference sequence). CDR3 coding DNA: TGTGCCAGCAGTTACCGGGCAGACAGAGAAGCTTTCTTT. Its protein product is CASSYRADREAFF.

The chain recombines TRBV7-6 with TRBJ2-2, with 7 nucleotides matching TRBD2. Germline V gene sequence: CDR1 SGHVS, CDR2 FNYEAQ. The CDR3 runs 18 residues. V lost 3 bases, J lost 8 bases, and 18 bases stayed unmatched. The CDR3 spells CASSFVIGDYGTSGELFF. DNA of the CDR3: TGTGCCAGCAGCTTCGTAATAGGGGACTACGGGACCTCTGGGGAGCTGTTTTTT.